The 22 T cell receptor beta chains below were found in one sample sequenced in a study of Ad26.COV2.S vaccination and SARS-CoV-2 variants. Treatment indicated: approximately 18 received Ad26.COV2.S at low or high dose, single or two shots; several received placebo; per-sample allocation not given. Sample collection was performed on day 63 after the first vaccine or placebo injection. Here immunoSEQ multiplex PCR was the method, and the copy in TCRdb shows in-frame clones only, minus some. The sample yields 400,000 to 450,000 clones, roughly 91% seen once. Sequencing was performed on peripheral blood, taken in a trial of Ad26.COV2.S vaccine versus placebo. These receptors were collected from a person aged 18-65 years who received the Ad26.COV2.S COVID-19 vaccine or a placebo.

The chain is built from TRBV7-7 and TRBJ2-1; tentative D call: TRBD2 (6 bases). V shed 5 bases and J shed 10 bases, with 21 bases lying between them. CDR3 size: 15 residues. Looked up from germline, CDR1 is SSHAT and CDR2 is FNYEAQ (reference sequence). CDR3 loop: CASSPLASLREEQFF. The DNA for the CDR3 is TGTGCCAGCAGCCCTCTAGCGAGCCTGAGGGAGGAGCAGTTCTTC. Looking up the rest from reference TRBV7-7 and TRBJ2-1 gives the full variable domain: GAGVSQSPRYKVTKRGQDVTLRCDPISSHATLYWYQQALGQGPEFLTYFNYEAQPDKSGLPSDRFSAERPEGSISTLTIQRTEQRDSAMYRCASSPLASLREEQFFGPGTRLTVL.

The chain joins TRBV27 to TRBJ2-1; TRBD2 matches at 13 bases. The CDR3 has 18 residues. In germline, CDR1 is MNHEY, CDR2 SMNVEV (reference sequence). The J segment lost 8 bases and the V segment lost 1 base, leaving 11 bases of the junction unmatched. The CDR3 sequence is CASSLFFRTSGSPYEQFF. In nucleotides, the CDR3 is TGTGCCAGCAGTTTATTCTTCCGGACTAGCGGGAGTCCCTATGAGCAGTTCTTC.

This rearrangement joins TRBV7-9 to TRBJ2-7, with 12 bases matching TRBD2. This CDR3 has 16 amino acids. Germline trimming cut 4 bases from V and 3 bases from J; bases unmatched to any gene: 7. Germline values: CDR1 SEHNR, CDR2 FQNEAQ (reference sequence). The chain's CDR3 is CASSSRTSGAIYEQYF. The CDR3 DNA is TGTGCCAGCAGCTCCCGGACTAGCGGGGCCATCTACGAGCAGTACTTC.

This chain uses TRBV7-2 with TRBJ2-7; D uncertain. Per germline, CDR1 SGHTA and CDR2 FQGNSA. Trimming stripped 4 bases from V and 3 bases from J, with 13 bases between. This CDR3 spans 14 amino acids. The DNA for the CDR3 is TGTGCCAGCAGCTACGGGCAAGGCGACTACGAGCAGTACTTC. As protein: CASSYGQGDYEQYF.

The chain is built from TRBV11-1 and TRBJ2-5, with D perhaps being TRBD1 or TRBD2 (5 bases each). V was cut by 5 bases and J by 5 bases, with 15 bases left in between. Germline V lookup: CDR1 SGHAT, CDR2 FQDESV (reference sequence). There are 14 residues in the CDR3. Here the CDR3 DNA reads TGTGCCAGCAGCCCAGGGACCTTTTTGGAGACCCAGTACTTC. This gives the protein CASSPGTFLETQYF.

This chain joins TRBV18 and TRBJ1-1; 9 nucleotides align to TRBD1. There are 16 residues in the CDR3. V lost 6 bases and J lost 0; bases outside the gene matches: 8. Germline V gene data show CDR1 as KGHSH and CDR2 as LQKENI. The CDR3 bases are TGTGCCAGCTCCCCGGACAGGGGCCCCATGAACACTGAAGCTTTCTTT. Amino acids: CASSPDRGPMNTEAFF.

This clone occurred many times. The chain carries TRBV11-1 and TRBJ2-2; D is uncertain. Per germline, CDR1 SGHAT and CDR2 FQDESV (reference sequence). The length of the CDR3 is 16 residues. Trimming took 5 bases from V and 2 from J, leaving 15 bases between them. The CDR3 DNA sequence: TGTGCCAGCAGCCCCGGCAGGCTACTCAACACCGGGGAGCTGTTTTTT. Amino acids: CASSPGRLLNTGELFF.

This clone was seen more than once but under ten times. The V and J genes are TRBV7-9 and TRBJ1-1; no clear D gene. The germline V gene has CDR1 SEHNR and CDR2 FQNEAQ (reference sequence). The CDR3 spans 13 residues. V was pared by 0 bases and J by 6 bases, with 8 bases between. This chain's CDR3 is CASSLAPSSEAFF. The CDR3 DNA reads TGTGCCAGCAGCTTAGCCCCCAGCTCTGAAGCTTTCTTT.

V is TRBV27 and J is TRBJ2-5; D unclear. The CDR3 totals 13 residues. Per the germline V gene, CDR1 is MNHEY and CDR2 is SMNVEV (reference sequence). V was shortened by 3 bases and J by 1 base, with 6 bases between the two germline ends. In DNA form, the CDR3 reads TGTGCCAGCAGTTTGATCCCCCAAGAGACCCAGTACTTC. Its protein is CASSLIPQETQYF.

The CDR3 reads CASSLFPPLVGYEQYF. CDR3 nucleotide sequence: TGTGCCAGCAGTTTATTCCCGCCGCTAGTAGGGTACGAGCAGTACTTC. The chain uses TRBV28 and TRBJ2-7; no clear D gene. The ends were cut back, 1 base at V and 4 bases at J, with 17 bases in the middle. CDR3 size: 16 residues. Germline assignment: CDR1 MDHEN and CDR2 SYDVKM.

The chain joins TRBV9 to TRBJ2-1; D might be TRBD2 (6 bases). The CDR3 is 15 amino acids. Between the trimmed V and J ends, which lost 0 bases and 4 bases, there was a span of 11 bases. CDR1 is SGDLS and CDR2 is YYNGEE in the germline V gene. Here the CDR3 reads CASSVGVSGYNEQFF. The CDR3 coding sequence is TGTGCCAGCAGCGTAGGGGTTAGCGGATACAATGAGCAGTTCTTC.

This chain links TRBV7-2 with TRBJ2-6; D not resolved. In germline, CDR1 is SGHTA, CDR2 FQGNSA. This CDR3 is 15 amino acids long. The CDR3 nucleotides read TGTGCTGACGGTGGGGTCAGCTCTGGGGCCAACGTCCTGACTTTC. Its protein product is CADGGVSSGANVLTF.

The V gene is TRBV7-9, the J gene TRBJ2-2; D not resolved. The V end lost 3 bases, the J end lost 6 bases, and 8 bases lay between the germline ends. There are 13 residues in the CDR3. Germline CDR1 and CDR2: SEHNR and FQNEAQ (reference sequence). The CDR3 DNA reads TGTGCCAGCAGCTTGTCAGCCTCCGGGGAGCTGTTTTTT. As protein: CASSLSASGELFF.

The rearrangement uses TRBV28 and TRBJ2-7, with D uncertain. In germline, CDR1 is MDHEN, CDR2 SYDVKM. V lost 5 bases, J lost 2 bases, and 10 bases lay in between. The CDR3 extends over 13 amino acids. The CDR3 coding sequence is TGTGCCAGCAGTCCCCCACCAGCCTACGAGCAGTACTTC. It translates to CASSPPPAYEQYF. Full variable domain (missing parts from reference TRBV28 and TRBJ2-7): DVKVTQSSRYLVKRTGEKVFLECVQDMDHENMFWYRQDPGLGLRLIYFSYDVKMKEKGDIPEGYSVSREKKERFSLILESASTNQTSMYLCASSPPPAYEQYFGPGTRLTVT.

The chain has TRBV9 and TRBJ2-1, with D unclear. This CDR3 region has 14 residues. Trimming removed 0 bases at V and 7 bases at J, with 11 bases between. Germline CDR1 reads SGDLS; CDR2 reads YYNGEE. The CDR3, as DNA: TGTGCCAGCAGCGTAGACGACAACGTTAATGAGCAGTTCTTC. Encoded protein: CASSVDDNVNEQFF.

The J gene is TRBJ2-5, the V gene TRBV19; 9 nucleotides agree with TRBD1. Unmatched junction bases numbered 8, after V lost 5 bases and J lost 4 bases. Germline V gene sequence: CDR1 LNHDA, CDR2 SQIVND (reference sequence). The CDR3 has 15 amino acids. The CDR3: CASSPWDREGETQYF. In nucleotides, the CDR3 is TGTGCCAGTAGTCCTTGGGACAGGGAGGGAGAGACCCAGTACTTC.

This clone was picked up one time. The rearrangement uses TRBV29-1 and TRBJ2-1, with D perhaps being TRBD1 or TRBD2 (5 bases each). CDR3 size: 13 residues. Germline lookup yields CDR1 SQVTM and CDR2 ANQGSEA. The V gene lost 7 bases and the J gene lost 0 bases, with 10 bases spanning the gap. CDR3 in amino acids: CSGRDGSYNEQFF. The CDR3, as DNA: TGCAGCGGACGGGACGGCTCCTACAATGAGCAGTTCTTC.

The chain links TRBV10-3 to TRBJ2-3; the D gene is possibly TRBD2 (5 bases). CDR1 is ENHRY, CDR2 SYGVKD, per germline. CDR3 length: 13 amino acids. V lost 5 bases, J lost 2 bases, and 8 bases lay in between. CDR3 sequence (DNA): TGTGCCATCAGTAGCGGTATCACAGATACGCAGTATTTT. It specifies CAISSGITDTQYF.

CDR3 region: CASSDGQGSHYEQYF. The CDR3 coding sequence is TGTGCCAGTAGTGACGGACAGGGCTCTCACTACGAGCAGTACTTC. The rearrangement links TRBV19 to TRBJ2-7; 8 nucleotides match TRBD1. V was clipped by 5 bases and J by 3 bases; unmatched bases: 9. The CDR3 spans 15 residues. Germline assignment: CDR1 LNHDA and CDR2 SQIVND (reference sequence).

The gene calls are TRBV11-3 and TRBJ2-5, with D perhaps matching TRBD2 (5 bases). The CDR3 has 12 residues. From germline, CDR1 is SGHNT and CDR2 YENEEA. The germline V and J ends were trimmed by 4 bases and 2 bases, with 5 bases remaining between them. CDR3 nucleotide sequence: TGTGCCAGCAGCTCGGGGCAAGAGACCCAGTACTTC. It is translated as CASSSGQETQYF. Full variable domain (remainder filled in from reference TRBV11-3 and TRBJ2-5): EAGVVQSPRYKIIEKKQPVAFWCNPISGHNTLYWYLQNLGQGPELLIRYENEEAVDDSQLPKDRFSAERLKGVDSTLKIQPAELGDSAVYLCASSSGQETQYFGPGTRLLVL.

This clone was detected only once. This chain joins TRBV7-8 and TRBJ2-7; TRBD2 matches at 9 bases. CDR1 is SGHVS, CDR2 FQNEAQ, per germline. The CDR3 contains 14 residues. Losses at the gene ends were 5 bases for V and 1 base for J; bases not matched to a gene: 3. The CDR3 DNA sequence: TGTGCCAGCAGCCCGACTAGCGGATCCTACGAGCAGTACTTC. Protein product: CASSPTSGSYEQYF.

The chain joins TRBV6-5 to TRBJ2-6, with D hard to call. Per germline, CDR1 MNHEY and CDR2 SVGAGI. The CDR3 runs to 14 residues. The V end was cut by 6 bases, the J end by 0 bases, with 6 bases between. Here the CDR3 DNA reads TGTGCCAGCAGGTTGACCTCTGGGGCCAACGTCCTGACTTTC. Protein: CASRLTSGANVLTF.